The 3 T cell receptor beta chains reported below all come from one sample, sequenced in a study of shared clonotypes between healthy human individuals. TCRdb keeps only in-frame clones here, not all; method: immunoSEQ multiplex PCR. Here the sample spans about 1.1 million clones, around 77% being singletons. Sample: memory CD4+ T cells from PBMCs. Subset here: CD45RA-negative fraction. The receptors come from a man between 18 and 35 years old in good health. Some clones in this sample may be carry-over from other donors' samples.

The genes are TRBV7-2 and TRBJ2-2; 11 nucleotides line up with TRBD2. The germline gives CDR1 SGHTA, CDR2 FQGNSA. V was pared by 5 bases and J by 6 bases, with 8 bases of the junction left unmatched. CDR3 size: 16 residues. The CDR3 DNA follows: TGTGCCAGCAGCCTAACTAGCGGGAGTCTCTCCGGGGAGCTGTTTTTT. Protein sequence: CASSLTSGSLSGELFF. The whole variable domain, remainder taken from reference TRBV7-2 and TRBJ2-2, is GAGVSQSPSNKVTEKGKDVELRCDPISGHTALYWYRQSLGQGLEFLIYFQGNSAPDKSGLPSDRFSAERTGGSVSTLTIQRTQQEDSAVYLCASSLTSGSLSGELFFGEGSRLTVL.

On this clone: The junction shows a germline mismatch at one end, possibly a read error. V usage is TRBV5-1 and J usage is TRBJ2-5; D ambiguous. The length of the CDR3 is 11 residues. Germline loops: CDR1 SGHRS, CDR2 YFSETQ. CDR3 bases: TGCGCCAGCACCTTGGGGGAGACCCAGTACTTC. Its translation: CASTLGETQYF.

This clone came up once. This rearrangement joins TRBV7-2 to TRBJ2-5, with TRBD1 identical over 8 bases. This CDR3 region has 15 residues. J lost 4 bases, V lost 5 bases, and 9 bases had no gene match. Germline CDR1 and CDR2: SGHTA and FQGNSA. This CDR3 is CASSLMGQARETQYF. CDR3 DNA sequence: TGTGCCAGCAGCCTGATGGGACAGGCTCGAGAGACCCAGTACTTC.